The clone carrying this T cell receptor beta chain was picked up a small number of times. The antigen remains undetermined. The CDR3 is made up of 12 amino acids. Per the germline V gene, CDR1 is SQVTM and CDR2 is ANQGSEA. V was pared by 6 bases and J by 4 bases, with 13 bases between. This entry belongs to a study of T cells in Graves' hyperthyroidism and ophthalmopathy. Study overall: Staff took peripheral blood when the initial diagnosis was made, before any treatment began.

Patients aged 18 to 65 had newly diagnosed hyperthyroidism lasting under 2 months. The PBMCs were taken from around 10 ml of fresh peripheral blood. Study conclusions and caveats: Blood also carried most thyroid clonotypes expanded above 0.001.

Using RNA transcripts as the source, TCR beta CDR3 regions were amplified. HTBI primers were employed in a first-round RT-PCR of the TCR CDR3. A single record per CDR3 protein comes from TCRdb applying MiXCR to the multiplex PCR reads. Among some 250,000 distinct CDR3 sequences listed, about 14% were seen once. Specimen: blood. This sequence joins TRBV29-1 and TRBJ2-7; possibly TRBD1 for D (6 bases). The receptor was isolated from a woman aged 40-49 years with Graves' hyperthyroidism that later progressed to Graves' ophthalmopathy. DNA for the CDR3: TGCAGCGTACGACCCGACAGGTACGAGCAGTACTTC. It codes for CSVRPDRYEQYF.